This T cell receptor (beta chain) comes out of a study of human T cells and chemical hapten exposure. This CDR3 contains 16 residues. Trimming pared 2 bases from V and 7 bases from J, leaving 21 bases between. In germline, CDR1 is SGHAT, CDR2 FQNNGV. Documented time point: patch test 3, about 24 weeks after DPC sensitization. Indicated treatment: therapeutic diphenylcyclopropenone sensitization with weekly scalp DPC. A few counts support this clonotype. TCRdb recomputed calls from the RACE reads with MiXCR, one row per CDR3 protein. This table has more than 100,000 distinct CDR3 sequences, over 9% appearing once.

The TCR comes from a woman between 45 and 65 years old with alopecia areata. Some clones in this sample may be carry-over from other donors' samples. Sequenced material: whole blood, taken in connection with sensitization to the hapten diphenylcyclopropenone (DPC). This chain joins TRBV11-2 and TRBJ2-7; D is possibly TRBD2 (5 bases). The CDR3 DNA reads TGTGCCAGCAGCTTATACCACACCCGGGCATCGGGAGAGCAGTACTTC. Translating it yields CASSLYHTRASGEQYF.